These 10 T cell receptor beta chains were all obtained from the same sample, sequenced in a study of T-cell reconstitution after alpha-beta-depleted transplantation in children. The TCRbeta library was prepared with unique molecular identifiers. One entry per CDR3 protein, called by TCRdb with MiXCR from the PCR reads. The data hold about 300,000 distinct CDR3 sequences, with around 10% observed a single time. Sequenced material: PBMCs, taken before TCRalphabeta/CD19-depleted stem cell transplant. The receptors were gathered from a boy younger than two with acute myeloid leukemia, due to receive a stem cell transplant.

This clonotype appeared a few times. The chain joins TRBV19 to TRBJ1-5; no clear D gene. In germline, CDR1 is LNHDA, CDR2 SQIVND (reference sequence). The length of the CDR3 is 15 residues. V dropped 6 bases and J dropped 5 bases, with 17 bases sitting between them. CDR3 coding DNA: TGTGCCAGTAGGAGTGGCGAAGGGCTTGATCAGCCCCAGCATTTT. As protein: CASRSGEGLDQPQHF.

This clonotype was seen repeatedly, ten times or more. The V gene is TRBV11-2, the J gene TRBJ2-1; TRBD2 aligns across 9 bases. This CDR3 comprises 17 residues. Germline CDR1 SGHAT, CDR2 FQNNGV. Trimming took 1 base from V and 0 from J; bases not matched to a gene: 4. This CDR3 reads CASSLGTSANSYNEQFF. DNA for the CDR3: TGTGCCAGCAGCTTAGGGACTAGCGCCAACTCCTACAATGAGCAGTTCTTC. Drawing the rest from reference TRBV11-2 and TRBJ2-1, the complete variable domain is EAGVAQSPRYKIIEKRQSVAFWCNPISGHATLYWYQQILGQGPKLLIQFQNNGVVDDSQLPKDRFSAERLKGVDSTLKIQPAKLEDSAVYLCASSLGTSANSYNEQFFGPGTRLTVL.

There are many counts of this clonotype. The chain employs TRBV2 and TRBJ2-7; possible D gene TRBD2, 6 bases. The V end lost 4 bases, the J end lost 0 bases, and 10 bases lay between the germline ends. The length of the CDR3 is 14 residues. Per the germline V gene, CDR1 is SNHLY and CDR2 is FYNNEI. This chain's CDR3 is CASSVLASSYEQYF. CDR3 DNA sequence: TGTGCCAGCAGTGTCCTAGCGTCCTCCTACGAGCAGTACTTC.

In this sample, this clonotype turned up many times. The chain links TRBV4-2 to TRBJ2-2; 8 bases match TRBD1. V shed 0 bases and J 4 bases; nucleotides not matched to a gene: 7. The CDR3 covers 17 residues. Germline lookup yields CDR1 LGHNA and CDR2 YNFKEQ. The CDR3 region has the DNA TGTGCCAGCAGCCAAGATAGGACAGGGTATTTCACCGGGGAGCTGTTTTTT. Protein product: CASSQDRTGYFTGELFF.

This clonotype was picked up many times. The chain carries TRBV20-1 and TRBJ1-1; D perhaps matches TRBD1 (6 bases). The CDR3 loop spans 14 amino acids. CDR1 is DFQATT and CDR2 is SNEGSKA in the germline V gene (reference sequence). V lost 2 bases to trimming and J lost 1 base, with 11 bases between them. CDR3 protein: CSARSQQGNTEAFF. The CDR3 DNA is TGCAGTGCTAGATCCCAACAGGGGAACACTGAAGCTTTCTTT.

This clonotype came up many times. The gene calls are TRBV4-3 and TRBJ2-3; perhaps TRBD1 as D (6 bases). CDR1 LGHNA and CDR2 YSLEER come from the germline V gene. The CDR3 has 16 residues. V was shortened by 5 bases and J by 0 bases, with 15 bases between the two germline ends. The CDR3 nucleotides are TGCGCCAGCAGCAACCGGGACACTTCTAGCACAGATACGCAGTATTTT. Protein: CASSNRDTSSTDTQYF.

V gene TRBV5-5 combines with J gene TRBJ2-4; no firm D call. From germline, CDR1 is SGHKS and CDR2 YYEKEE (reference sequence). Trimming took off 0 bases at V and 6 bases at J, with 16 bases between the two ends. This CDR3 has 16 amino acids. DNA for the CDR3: TGTGCCAGCAGCTTGGGTTTAAGTGCGCGATTAAACATTCAGTACTTC. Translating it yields CASSLGLSARLNIQYF.

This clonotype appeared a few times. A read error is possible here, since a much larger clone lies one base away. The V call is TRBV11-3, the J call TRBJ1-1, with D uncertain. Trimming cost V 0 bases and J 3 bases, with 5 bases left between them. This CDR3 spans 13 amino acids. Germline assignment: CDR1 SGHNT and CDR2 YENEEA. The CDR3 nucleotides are TGTGCCAGCAGCTTAGATCAGGACACTGAAGCTTTCTTT. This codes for CASSLDQDTEAFF.

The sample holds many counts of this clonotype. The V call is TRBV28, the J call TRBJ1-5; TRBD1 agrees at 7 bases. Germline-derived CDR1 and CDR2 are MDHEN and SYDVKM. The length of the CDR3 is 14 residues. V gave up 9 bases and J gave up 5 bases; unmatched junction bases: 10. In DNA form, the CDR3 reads TGTGCCAGTATAGCGGGACAGCCTTATCAGCCCCAGCATTTT. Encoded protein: CASIAGQPYQPQHF.

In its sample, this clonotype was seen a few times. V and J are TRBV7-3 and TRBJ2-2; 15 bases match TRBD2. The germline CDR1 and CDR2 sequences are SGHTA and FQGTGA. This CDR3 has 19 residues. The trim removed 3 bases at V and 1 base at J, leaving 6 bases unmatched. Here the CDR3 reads CASSLSGLAGGGNTGELFF. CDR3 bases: TGTGCCAGCAGCTTGTCGGGACTAGCGGGGGGCGGGAACACCGGGGAGCTGTTTTTT.